The T cell receptor beta chain under discussion was sequenced for a study of OX40 agonist ivuxolimab in advanced cancers. Study-wide results and limits: By week 6 at 0.1 to 3.0 mg/kg, blood CD4+ and CD8+ T cells had expanded clonally.

Assay: immunoSEQ multiplex PCR; the TCRdb copy retains only in-frame clones and omits some. This table has approximately 62,000 clones, 92% appearing once. About this clone: Its antigen remains unidentified.

This receptor was obtained from an adult with an advanced solid tumor such as melanoma, head and neck, liver or kidney cancer. The sample consisted of CD4+ or CD8+ T cells sorted from blood, taken in a trial of the OX40 agonist ivuxolimab.

The DNA for the CDR3 is TGTGCCAGCAGTCGCCAGCCAGGGGACAACTATGGCTACACCTTC. Protein sequence: CASSRQPGDNYGYTF. The J gene is TRBJ1-2, the V gene TRBV11-2, with a tentative D call TRBD1 (6 bases). Germline CDR1 SGHAT, CDR2 FQNNGV. Deletions cut 6 bases from V and 2 bases from J, with 16 bases between. This CDR3 comprises 15 residues.